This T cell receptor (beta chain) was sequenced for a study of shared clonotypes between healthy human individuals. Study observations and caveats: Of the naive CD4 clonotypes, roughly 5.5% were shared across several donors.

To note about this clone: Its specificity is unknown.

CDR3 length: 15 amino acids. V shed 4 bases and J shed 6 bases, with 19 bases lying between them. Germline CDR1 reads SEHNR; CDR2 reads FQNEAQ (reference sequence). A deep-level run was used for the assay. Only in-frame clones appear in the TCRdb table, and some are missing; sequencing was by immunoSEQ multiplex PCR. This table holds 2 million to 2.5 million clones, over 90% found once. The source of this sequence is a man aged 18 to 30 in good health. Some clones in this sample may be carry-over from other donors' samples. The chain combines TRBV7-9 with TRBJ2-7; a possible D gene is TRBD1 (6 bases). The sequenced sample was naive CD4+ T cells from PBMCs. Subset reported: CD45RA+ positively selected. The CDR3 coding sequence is TGTGCCAGCAGCTCCCGGGACACTGGCTGGGGCGAGCAGTACTTC. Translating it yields CASSSRDTGWGEQYF.